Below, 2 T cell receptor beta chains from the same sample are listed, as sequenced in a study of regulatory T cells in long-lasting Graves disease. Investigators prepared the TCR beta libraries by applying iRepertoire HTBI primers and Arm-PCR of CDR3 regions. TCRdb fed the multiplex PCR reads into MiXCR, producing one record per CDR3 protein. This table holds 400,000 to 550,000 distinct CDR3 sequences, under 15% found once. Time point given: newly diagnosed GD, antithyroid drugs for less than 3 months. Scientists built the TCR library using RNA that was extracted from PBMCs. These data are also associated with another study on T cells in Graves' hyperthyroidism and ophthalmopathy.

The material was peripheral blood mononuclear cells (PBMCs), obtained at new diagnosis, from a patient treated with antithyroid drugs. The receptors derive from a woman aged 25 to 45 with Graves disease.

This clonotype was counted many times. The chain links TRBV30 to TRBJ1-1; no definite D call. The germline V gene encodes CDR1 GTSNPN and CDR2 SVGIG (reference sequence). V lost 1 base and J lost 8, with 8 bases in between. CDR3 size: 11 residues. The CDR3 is CAWSDGREAFF. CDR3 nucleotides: TGTGCCTGGAGTGATGGCAGGGAAGCTTTCTTT.

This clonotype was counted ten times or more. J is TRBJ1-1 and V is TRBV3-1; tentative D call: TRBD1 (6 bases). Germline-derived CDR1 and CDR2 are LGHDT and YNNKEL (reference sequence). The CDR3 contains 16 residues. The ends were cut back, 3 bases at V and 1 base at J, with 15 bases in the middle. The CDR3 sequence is CASSQAGGRRNTEAFF. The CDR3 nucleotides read TGTGCCAGCAGCCAGGCGGGGGGGCGACGGAACACTGAAGCTTTCTTT.